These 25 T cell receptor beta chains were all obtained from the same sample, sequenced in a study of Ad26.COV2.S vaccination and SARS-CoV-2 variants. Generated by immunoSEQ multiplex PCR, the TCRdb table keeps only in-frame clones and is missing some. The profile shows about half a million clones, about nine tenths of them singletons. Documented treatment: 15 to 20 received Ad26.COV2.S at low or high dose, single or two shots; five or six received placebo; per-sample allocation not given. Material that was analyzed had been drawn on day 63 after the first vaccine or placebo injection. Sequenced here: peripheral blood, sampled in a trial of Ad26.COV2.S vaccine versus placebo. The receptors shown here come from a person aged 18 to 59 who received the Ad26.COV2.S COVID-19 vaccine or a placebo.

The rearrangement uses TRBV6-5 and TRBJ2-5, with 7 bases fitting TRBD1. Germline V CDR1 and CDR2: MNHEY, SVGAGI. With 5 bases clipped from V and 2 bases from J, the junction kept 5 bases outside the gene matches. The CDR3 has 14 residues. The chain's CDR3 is CASSQSGQQETQYF. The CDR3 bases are TGTGCCAGCAGTCAATCGGGACAGCAAGAGACCCAGTACTTC.

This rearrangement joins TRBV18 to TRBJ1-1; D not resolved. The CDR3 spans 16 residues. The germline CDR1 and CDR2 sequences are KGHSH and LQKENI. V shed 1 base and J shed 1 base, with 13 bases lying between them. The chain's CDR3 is CASSPLESGKNTEAFF. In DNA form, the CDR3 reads TGTGCCAGCTCACCACTCGAATCCGGCAAGAACACTGAAGCTTTCTTT.

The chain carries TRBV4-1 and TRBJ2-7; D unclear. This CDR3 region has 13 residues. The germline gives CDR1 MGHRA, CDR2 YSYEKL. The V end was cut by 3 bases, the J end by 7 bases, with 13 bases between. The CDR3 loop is CASSQGNDKEQYF. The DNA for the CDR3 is TGCGCCAGCAGCCAGGGGAACGATAAGGAGCAGTACTTC.

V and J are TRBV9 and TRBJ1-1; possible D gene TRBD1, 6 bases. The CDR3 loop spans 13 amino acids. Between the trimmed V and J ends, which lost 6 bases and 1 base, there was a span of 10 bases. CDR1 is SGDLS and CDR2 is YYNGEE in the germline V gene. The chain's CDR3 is CASTPTGNTEAFF. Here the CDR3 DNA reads TGTGCCAGCACCCCGACAGGGAACACTGAAGCTTTCTTT. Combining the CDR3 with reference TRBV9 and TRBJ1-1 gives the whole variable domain DSGVTQTPKHLITATGQRVTLRCSPRSGDLSVYWYQQSLDQGLQFLIQYYNGEERAKGNILERFSAQQFPDLHSELNLSSLELGDSALYFCASTPTGNTEAFFGQGTRLTVV.

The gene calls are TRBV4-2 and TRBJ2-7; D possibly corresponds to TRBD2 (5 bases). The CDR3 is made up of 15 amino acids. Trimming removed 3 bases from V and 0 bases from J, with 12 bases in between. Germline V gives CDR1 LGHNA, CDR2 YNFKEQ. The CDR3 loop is CASSHVLSGSYEQYF. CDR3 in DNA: TGTGCCAGCAGCCATGTATTGAGCGGCTCCTACGAGCAGTACTTC.

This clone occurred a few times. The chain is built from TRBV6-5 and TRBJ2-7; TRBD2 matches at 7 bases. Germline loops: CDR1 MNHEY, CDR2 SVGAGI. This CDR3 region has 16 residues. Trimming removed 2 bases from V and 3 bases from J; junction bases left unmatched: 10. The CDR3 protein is CASSYGLLTSNYEQYF. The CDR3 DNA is TGTGCCAGCAGTTACGGTTTATTGACTAGCAACTACGAGCAGTACTTC.

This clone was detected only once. The CDR3 bases are TGTGCCAGCAGCCCGGGCGACAGGGACCAAGAGACCCAGTACTTC. Amino acid sequence: CASSPGDRDQETQYF. V usage is TRBV7-3 and J usage is TRBJ2-5; 7 bases map to TRBD1. Germline loops: CDR1 SGHTA, CDR2 FQGTGA. V gave up 5 bases and J gave up 0 bases; unmatched junction bases: 6. CDR3 length: 15 residues. The variable domain in full, with the rest retrieved from reference TRBV7-3 and TRBJ2-5, is GAGVSQTPSNKVTEKGKYVELRCDPISGHTALYWYRQSLGQGPEFLIYFQGTGAADDSGLPNDRFFAVRPEGSVSTLKIQRTERGDSAVYLCASSPGDRDQETQYFGPGTRLLVL.

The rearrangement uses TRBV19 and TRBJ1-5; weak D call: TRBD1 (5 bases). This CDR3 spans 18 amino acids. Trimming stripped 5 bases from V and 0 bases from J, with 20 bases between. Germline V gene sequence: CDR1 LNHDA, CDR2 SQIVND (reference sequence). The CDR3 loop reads CASSRGAGPFYSNQPQHF. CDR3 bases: TGTGCCAGTAGTCGGGGCGCGGGGCCATTTTATAGCAATCAGCCCCAGCATTTT.

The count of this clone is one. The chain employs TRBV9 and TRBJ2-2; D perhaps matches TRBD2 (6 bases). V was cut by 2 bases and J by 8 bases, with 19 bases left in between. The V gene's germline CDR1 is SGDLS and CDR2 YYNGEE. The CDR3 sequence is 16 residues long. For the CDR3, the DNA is TGTGCCAGCAGCGTCGGGATAGCGGTGGAGGTGGGGGAGCTGTTTTTT. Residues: CASSVGIAVEVGELFF. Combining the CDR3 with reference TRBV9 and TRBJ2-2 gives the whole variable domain DSGVTQTPKHLITATGQRVTLRCSPRSGDLSVYWYQQSLDQGLQFLIQYYNGEERAKGNILERFSAQQFPDLHSELNLSSLELGDSALYFCASSVGIAVEVGELFFGEGSRLTVL.

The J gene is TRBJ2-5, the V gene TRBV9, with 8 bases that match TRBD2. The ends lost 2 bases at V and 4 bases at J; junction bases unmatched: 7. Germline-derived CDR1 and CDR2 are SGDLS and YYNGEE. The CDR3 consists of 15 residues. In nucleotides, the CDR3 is TGTGCCAGCAGCGTGGTGGCGGGAGGTCGAGAGACCCAGTACTTC. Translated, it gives CASSVVAGGRETQYF. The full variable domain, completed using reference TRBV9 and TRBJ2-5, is DSGVTQTPKHLITATGQRVTLRCSPRSGDLSVYWYQQSLDQGLQFLIQYYNGEERAKGNILERFSAQQFPDLHSELNLSSLELGDSALYFCASSVVAGGRETQYFGPGTRLLVL.

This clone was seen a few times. In DNA form, the CDR3 reads TGTGCCAGCAGCCGCGGGGGTAACACTGAAGCTTTCTTT. Amino acid sequence: CASSRGGNTEAFF. The genes are TRBV5-5 and TRBJ1-1, with TRBD1 as a possible D gene (5 bases). The germline gives CDR1 SGHKS, CDR2 YYEKEE (reference sequence). V was cut by 4 bases and J by 2 bases, with 9 bases left in between. The CDR3 contains 13 residues.

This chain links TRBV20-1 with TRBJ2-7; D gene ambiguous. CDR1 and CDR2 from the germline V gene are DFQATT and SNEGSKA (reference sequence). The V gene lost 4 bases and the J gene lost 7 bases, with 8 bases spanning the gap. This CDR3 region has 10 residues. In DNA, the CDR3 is TGCAGTGCTAACCTGGGGGAGCAGTACTTC. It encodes CSANLGEQYF.

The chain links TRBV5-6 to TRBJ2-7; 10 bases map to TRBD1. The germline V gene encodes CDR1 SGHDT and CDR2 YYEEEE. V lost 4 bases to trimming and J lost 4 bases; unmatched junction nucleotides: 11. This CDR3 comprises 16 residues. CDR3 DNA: TGTGCCAGCAGCGGAACCGGGACAGGGGCGTCTTACGAGCAGTACTTC. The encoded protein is CASSGTGTGASYEQYF.

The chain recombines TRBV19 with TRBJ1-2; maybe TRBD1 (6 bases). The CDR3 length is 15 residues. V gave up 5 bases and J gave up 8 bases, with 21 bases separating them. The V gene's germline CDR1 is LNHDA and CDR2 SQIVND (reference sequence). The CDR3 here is CASSRQELYRTGYTF. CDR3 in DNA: TGTGCCAGTAGTCGACAGGAACTATACCGAACGGGCTACACCTTC. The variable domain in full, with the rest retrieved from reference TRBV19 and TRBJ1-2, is DGGITQSPKYLFRKEGQNVTLSCEQNLNHDAMYWYRQDPGQGLRLIYYSQIVNDFQKGDIAEGYSVSREKKESFPLTVTSAQKNPTAFYLCASSRQELYRTGYTFGSGTRLTVV.

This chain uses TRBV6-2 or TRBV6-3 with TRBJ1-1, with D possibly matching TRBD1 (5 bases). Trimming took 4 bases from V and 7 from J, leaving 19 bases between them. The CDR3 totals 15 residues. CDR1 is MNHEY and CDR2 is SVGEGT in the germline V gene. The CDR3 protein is CASSSSFPGTGEAFF. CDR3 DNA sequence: TGTGCCAGCAGTTCCTCGTTCCCAGGGACCGGTGAAGCTTTCTTT.

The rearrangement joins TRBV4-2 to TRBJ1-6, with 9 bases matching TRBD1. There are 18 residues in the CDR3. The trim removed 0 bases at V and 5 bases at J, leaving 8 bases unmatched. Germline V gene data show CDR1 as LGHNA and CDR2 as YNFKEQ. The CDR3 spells CASSQENVGTGHNSPLHF. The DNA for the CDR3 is TGTGCCAGCAGCCAAGAAAACGTTGGGACAGGGCATAATTCACCCCTCCACTTT.

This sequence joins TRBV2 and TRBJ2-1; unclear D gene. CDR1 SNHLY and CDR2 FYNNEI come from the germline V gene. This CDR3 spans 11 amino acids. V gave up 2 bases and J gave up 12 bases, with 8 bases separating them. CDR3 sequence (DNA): TGTGCCAGCAGTGAACAGTCGGGGCAGTTCTTC. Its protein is CASSEQSGQFF.

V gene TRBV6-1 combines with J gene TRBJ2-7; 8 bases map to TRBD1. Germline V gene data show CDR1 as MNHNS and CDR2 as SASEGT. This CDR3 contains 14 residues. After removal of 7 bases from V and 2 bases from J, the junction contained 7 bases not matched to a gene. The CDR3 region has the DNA TGTGCCAGCACAGCATCGGACAGGGCCTACGAGCAGTACTTC. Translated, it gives CASTASDRAYEQYF.

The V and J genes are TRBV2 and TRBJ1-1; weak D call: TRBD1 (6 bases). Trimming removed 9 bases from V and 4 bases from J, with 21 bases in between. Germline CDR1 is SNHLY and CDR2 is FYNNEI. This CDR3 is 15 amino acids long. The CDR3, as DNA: TGTGCCAGTTCCAGCCCGCAGGGGTTGCTCACTGAAGCTTTCTTT. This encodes CASSSPQGLLTEAFF.

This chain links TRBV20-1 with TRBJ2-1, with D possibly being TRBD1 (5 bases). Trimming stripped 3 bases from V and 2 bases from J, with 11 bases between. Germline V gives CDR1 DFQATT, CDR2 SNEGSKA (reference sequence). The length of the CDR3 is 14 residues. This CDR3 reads CSASTTVTYNEQFF. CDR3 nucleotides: TGCAGTGCTAGTACGACAGTTACCTACAATGAGCAGTTCTTC.

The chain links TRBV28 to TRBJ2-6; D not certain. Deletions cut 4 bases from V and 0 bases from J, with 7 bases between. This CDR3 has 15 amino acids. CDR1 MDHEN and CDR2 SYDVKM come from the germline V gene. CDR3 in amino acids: CASSSSASGANVLTF. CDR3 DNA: TGTGCCAGCAGTTCCTCAGCCTCTGGGGCCAACGTCCTGACTTTC. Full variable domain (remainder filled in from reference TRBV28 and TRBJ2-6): DVKVTQSSRYLVKRTGEKVFLECVQDMDHENMFWYRQDPGLGLRLIYFSYDVKMKEKGDIPEGYSVSREKKERFSLILESASTNQTSMYLCASSSSASGANVLTFGAGSRLTVL.

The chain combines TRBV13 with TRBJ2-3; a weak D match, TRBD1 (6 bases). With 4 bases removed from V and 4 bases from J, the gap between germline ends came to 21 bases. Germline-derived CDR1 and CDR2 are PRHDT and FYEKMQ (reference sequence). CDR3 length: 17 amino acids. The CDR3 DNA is TGTGCCAGCAGCTCCCGACAGGTGGAAAGGTGGGCAGATACGCAGTATTTT. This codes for CASSSRQVERWADTQYF.

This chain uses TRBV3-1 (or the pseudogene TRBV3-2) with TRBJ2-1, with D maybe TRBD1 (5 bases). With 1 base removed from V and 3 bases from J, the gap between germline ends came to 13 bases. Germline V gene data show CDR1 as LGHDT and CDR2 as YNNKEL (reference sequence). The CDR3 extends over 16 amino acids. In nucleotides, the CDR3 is TGTGCCAGCAGCCAAGTGAGCCAGGGAAACTACAATGAGCAGTTCTTC. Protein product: CASSQVSQGNYNEQFF.

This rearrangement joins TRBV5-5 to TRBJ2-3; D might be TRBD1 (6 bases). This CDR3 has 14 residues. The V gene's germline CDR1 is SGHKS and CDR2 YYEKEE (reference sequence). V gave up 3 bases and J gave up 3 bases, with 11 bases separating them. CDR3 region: CASSSQGSTDTQYF. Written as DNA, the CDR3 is TGTGCCAGCAGCTCACAGGGTTCAACAGATACGCAGTATTTT.

CDR3 residues: CASSQHQGRSNTEAFF. The CDR3 nucleotides read TGTGCCAGCAGCCAACACCAGGGGCGGTCGAACACTGAAGCTTTCTTT. The chain couples TRBV14 to TRBJ1-1; tentative D call: TRBD1 (6 bases). The germline V gene encodes CDR1 SGHDN and CDR2 FVKESK. The CDR3 is 16 amino acids. V was trimmed by 2 bases and J by 1 base, leaving 14 bases between them.